This T cell receptor (beta chain) was retrieved from a study of shared clonotypes between healthy human individuals. The CDR3 totals 14 residues. The V end lost 2 bases, the J end lost 0 bases, and 9 bases lay between the germline ends. CDR1 is SGHDT, CDR2 YYEEEE, per germline. Using immunoSEQ multiplex PCR, the repertoire was profiled, and TCRdb retains in-frame clones only, with some absent. Found here are about 2.4 million clones, under 95% of them singletons; the top ten hold about 0.38%. Sequences were obtained from naive CD4+ T cells from PBMCs. The subset here: CD45RA+ positively selected. This chain connects TRBV5-6 to TRBJ2-7; possibly TRBD2 for D (5 bases). This TCR came from a man younger than 30 in good health. Some clones in this sample may be carry-over from other donors' samples. The CDR3 loop reads CASSFQRASYEQYF. CDR3 bases: TGTGCCAGCAGCTTCCAGAGGGCCTCCTACGAGCAGTACTTC.